The following is a T cell receptor (beta chain) sequence with its context. This specimen belongs to a study of monozygotic twins with inflammatory bowel disease. Every TCR library used roughly 3,400 ng of total RNA. From the 5' RACE reads, TCRdb lists one entry per CDR3 protein and no DNA. This sample carries 190,000 or so distinct CDR3 sequences, with around 1.5% going to the ten biggest clones. The sequence was collected from a human donor with ulcerative colitis or Crohn's disease, or a healthy co-twin of an affected twin (not recorded which). Sequencing input: blood.

CDR3 sequence reads: CASSTQANNQPQHF. The chain carries TRBV19 and TRBJ1-5. CDR1 and CDR2 (germline): LNHDA, SQIVND (reference sequence). The CDR3 is 14 amino acids.